This T cell receptor (beta chain) was captured by sequencing in a study of blood T cell repertoires in COVID-19. Background on the study: The analysed material was cDNA or gDNA that came from T cells, B-cell-depleted T cells, or PBMCs.

Profiled with immunoSEQ multiplex PCR; TCRdb holds only in-frame clones, not every one. The sample has roughly 200,000 clones, 80% to 90% seen once. This clone occurred a few times. Germline V gene sequence: CDR1 MNHNS, CDR2 SASEGT. V gave up 4 bases and J gave up 0 bases; unmatched junction bases: 4. There are 17 residues in the CDR3. Sequencing was performed on peripheral blood. The chain couples TRBV6-1 to TRBJ2-1; 12 bases match TRBD2. The sequence was obtained from a human donor with active or convalescent COVID-19. The donor label of this sample is uncertain. CDR3 sequence (DNA): TGTGCCAGCAGTGTGTCACTAGCGGGAGGCTCCTACAATGAGCAGTTCTTC. Translating it yields CASSVSLAGGSYNEQFF.